A selection of T cell receptor beta chains follows, all from one sample in a study of blood T cells in healthy people across ages. TCRdb itself ran the 5' RACE reads through MiXCR, one entry per CDR3 protein. The sample lists about 900,000 distinct CDR3 sequences; around 62% were seen once. Sequencing was performed on blood. The receptors were gathered from a man aged 25 to 40 in good health. The CDR3 runs from the conserved cysteine through the conserved F or W. A D gene is named only where the DNA matches it firmly. The size of a clone is reported for some rows only, either as once, few or many, or as a class for expanded clones.

CASSLTPTGMDYGYTF TGTGCCAGCAGCTTAACCCCGACAGGGATGGACTATGGCTACACCTTC TRBV7-3 TRBD1 . TRBJ1-2
CASSVGYGANVLTF TGTGCCAGCAGCGTGGGTTACGGGGCCAACGTCCTGACTTTC TRBV7-2 . few TRBJ2-6
CASSDLVGDTQYF TGTGCCAGCAGTGACCTAGTGGGGGATACGCAGTATTTT TRBV2 . . TRBJ2-3
CASSQEIRATGELFF TGTGCCAGCAGCCAAGAGATCAGGGCCACCGGGGAGCTGTTTTTT TRBV4-2 . . TRBJ2-2
CASSRTQGVVVYEQYF TGCGCCAGCAGCCGAACCCAGGGCGTTGTGGTGTACGAGCAGTACTTC TRBV5-1 . . TRBJ2-7
CASRLTGGWRETQYF TGTGCCAGCAGACTGACAGGGGGCTGGCGTGAGACCCAGTACTTC TRBV27 TRBD1 . TRBJ2-5
CASSLAQGPYNEQFF TGTGCCAGCAGTTTAGCGCAGGGACCCTACAATGAGCAGTTCTTC TRBV12-3/TRBV12-4 . . TRBJ2-1
CASSSRRVSTGYNEQFF TGTGCCAGCAGTTCCAGGCGTGTGTCGACAGGGTACAATGAGCAGTTCTTC TRBV27 TRBD1 . TRBJ2-1
CASSLGDDRYNEQFF TGTGCCAGCAGCCTAGGGGACGACCGCTACAATGAGCAGTTCTTC TRBV7-3 . few TRBJ2-1
CASSLQAGGPHEQYF TGTGCCAGCAGTTTACAAGCGGGGGGGCCTCACGAGCAGTACTTC TRBV12-3/TRBV12-4 TRBD2 . TRBJ2-7
CATSDLQKNIQYF TGTGCCACCAGTGACCTACAGAAAAACATTCAGTACTTC TRBV24-1 . few TRBJ2-4
CSARHQAWLLSYNEQFF TGCAGTGCTAGACACCAGGCGTGGCTACTCTCCTACAATGAGCAGTTCTTC TRBV20-1 . . TRBJ2-1
CATNRDRRLDAVYEQYF TGTGCCACCAACAGAGACCGCAGACTAGACGCGGTCTACGAGCAGTACTTC TRBV15 . . TRBJ2-7
CASNPGLAKNIQYF TGTGCCAGCAACCCAGGGTTGGCCAAAAACATTCAGTACTTC TRBV28 . . TRBJ2-4
CSASERGGGNEQFF TGCAGTGCTAGCGAGCGGGGGGGCGGGAATGAGCAGTTCTTC TRBV20-1 TRBD2 many TRBJ2-1
CASSLLDTGPWGEQFF TGCGCCAGCAGCTTGCTCGATACCGGGCCCTGGGGTGAGCAGTTCTTC TRBV5-1 . . TRBJ2-1
CASSEYKYQETQYF TGTGCCAGCAGTGAATACAAGTACCAAGAGACCCAGTACTTC TRBV25-1 . . TRBJ2-5
CSARGPASTDTQYF TGCAGTGCTAGAGGGCCAGCCAGCACAGATACGCAGTATTTT TRBV20-1 . . TRBJ2-3
CASSRDRWGETQYF TGTGCCAGCAGTCGGGACAGGTGGGGGGAGACCCAGTACTTC TRBV3-1 TRBD1 . TRBJ2-5
CASSYSLGTGGSSPLHF TGTGCCAGCAGTTACTCGCTTGGGACAGGGGGTTCTTCACCCCTCCACTTT TRBV6-5 TRBD1 . TRBJ1-6
CASSRTNGYEQYF TGTGCCAGCAGTCGGACTAATGGCTACGAGCAGTACTTC TRBV6-5 . . TRBJ2-7
CASMPPASSEQYF TGTGCCAGCATGCCACCTGCTTCCAGCGAGCAGTACTTC TRBV6-6 . . TRBJ2-7
CASTLSHTGNTIYF TGTGCCAGCACCCTTTCCCATACTGGAAACACCATATATTTT TRBV12-3/TRBV12-4 . once TRBJ1-3
CASSQNPGATGELFF TGCGCCAGCAGCCAGAACCCAGGGGCCACCGGGGAGCTGTTTTTT TRBV4-3 . . TRBJ2-2
CASSLSDEQYF TGTGCCAGCAGTTTGTCTGATGAGCAGTACTTC TRBV28 . . TRBJ2-7
CASSPRGIDSPLHF TGTGCCAGCAGTCCGAGGGGGATAGATTCACCCCTCCACTTT TRBV6-1 . . TRBJ1-6
CASSVGVQAGAEQYF TGTGCCAGCAGCGTTGGGGTTCAAGCAGGGGCGGAGCAGTACTTC TRBV5-5 . few TRBJ2-7
CASSAGNIQYF TGCGCCAGCTCCGCGGGAAACATTCAGTACTTC TRBV5-1 . . TRBJ2-4
CASSLVSSQTYEQYF TGTGCCAGCAGCTTAGTTTCTAGCCAAACCTACGAGCAGTACTTC TRBV7-2 . . TRBJ2-7
CASSPPNGRTYEQYF TGTGCCAGCAGTCCCCCAAACGGGCGAACCTACGAGCAGTACTTC TRBV12-3/TRBV12-4 . . TRBJ2-7
CASSVTGTGERYEQYF TGTGCCAGCAGCGTCACTGGGACAGGCGAAAGGTACGAGCAGTACTTC TRBV7-2 TRBD1 once TRBJ2-7
CASSEQQRGNSPLHF TGTGCCAGCAGTGAACAACAACGGGGGAATTCACCCCTCCACTTT TRBV6-1 . . TRBJ1-6
CASSLGKDAEQYF TGTGCCAGCTCACTGGGAAAAGACGCCGAGCAGTACTTC TRBV18 . . TRBJ2-7
CASSLLRGARGETQYF TGTGCCAGCAGTTTGTTAAGGGGGGCGAGGGGAGAGACCCAGTACTTC TRBV12-3/TRBV12-4 . . TRBJ2-5
CASSTAFQETQYF TGTGCCAGCAGTACTGCGTTCCAAGAGACCCAGTACTTC TRBV27 . . TRBJ2-5
CASSLGTVFPAQHF TGTGCCAGCAGCCTGGGGACAGTTTTCCCCGCCCAGCATTTT TRBV5-6 TRBD1 . TRBJ1-5
CAIATGTGGGLRGYTF TGTGCCATAGCAACCGGGACAGGGGGCGGATTGAGAGGCTACACCTTC TRBV10-3 TRBD1 few TRBJ1-2
CASSLESYSGANVLTF TGTGCCAGCAGCTTAGAGAGTTACTCTGGGGCCAACGTCCTGACTTTC TRBV7-3 . . TRBJ2-6
CASSVASGTVNYGYTF TGTGCCAGCAGCGTAGCAAGCGGGACGGTAAACTATGGCTACACCTTC TRBV9 . few TRBJ1-2
CASRPLGSEQFF TGTGCCAGCAGACCCCTGGGGTCGGAGCAGTTCTTC TRBV27 . . TRBJ2-1
CASSESNPYGYTF TGTGCCAGCAGTGAATCCAACCCCTATGGCTACACCTTC TRBV25-1 . . TRBJ1-2
CASSFSSANSYEQYF TGCGCCAGCAGCTTTTCAAGTGCTAACTCCTACGAGCAGTACTTC TRBV5-1 . few TRBJ2-7
CASSSGGGGYNEQFF TGCGCCAGCAGCTCGGGGGGCGGGGGGTACAATGAGCAGTTCTTC TRBV5-1 TRBD2 . TRBJ2-1
CASSTRDVGPYGYTF TGTGCCAGTAGTACCCGCGACGTGGGGCCCTATGGCTACACCTTC TRBV19 . . TRBJ1-2
CASSSRDTGPREQFF TGCGCCAGCAGCTCCCGGGACACCGGGCCCCGAGAGCAGTTCTTC TRBV5-1 . . TRBJ2-1